This is a list of T cell receptor beta chains from one sample in a study of cytomegalovirus exposure and HLA in healthy donors. Method: immunoSEQ multiplex PCR; TCRdb's copy keeps in-frame clones and lacks some. The repertoire holds approximately 220,000 clones, with less than 85% as singletons. Sample: PBMCs. These TCRs come from a man aged 18 to 35 in good health and CMV-seronegative. Both conserved end residues are part of each CDR3. A D gene is named only where the DNA matches it firmly. Not every row has a clone size; where given, it reads once, few, many or a size class.

size	D	V	J	CDR3	DNA
NA	TRBD1	TRBV28	TRBJ2-5	CASSSGTGTLETPYF	TGTGCCAGCAGCTCCGGGACAGGGACCTTAGAGACCCCGTACTTC
NA	NA	TRBV6-1	TRBJ2-7	CASSDLQGSSYEQYF	TGTGCCAGCAGTGACCTACAGGGAAGCTCCTACGAGCAGTACTTC
NA	TRBD1	TRBV6-5	TRBJ2-3	CASSSTGSTDTQYF	TGTGCCAGCAGCTCGACAGGGAGCACAGATACGCAGTATTTT
NA	TRBD1	TRBV19	TRBJ1-5	CASSIFTGARHQPQHF	TGTGCCAGTAGTATCTTCACAGGGGCAAGACATCAGCCCCAGCATTTT
NA	NA	TRBV30	TRBJ1-6	CAWRRGMGSPLHF	TGTGCCTGGAGACGGGGGATGGGATCACCCCTCCACTTT
NA	NA	TRBV6-5	TRBJ1-2	CASSNGQSYGYTF	TGTGCCAGCAGTAACGGACAGAGCTATGGCTACACCTTC
NA	TRBD1	TRBV29-1	TRBJ2-5	CSVAQRQGAIQETQYF	TGCAGCGTTGCACAGAGGCAGGGGGCAATACAAGAGACCCAGTACTTC
NA	TRBD1	TRBV28	TRBJ2-6	CASSFLDDRDRSGANVLTF	TGTGCCAGCAGTTTTCTTGACGACAGGGATCGCTCTGGGGCCAACGTCCTGACTTTC
NA	TRBD2	TRBV7-9	TRBJ2-5	CASSLPSGQQETQYF	TGTGCCAGCAGCTTACCTAGCGGACAACAAGAGACCCAGTACTTC
NA	TRBD1	TRBV6-5	TRBJ2-1	CASSFPGQGNEQFF	TGTGCCAGCAGTTTTCCGGGACAGGGGAATGAGCAGTTCTTC
few	NA	TRBV6-5	TRBJ1-2	CAVGPSHYGYTF	TGTGCCGTGGGCCCGAGCCACTATGGCTACACCTTC
NA	TRBD1	TRBV7-9	TRBJ2-7	CASSLSLGTVTYEQYF	TGTGCCAGCAGCTTATCTCTAGGGACAGTTACCTACGAGCAGTACTTC
NA	NA	TRBV18	TRBJ1-2	CASSPQGQANGYTF	TGTGCCAGCTCACCACAAGGACAAGCGAATGGCTACACCTTC
few	NA	TRBV2	TRBJ1-2	CASSDRGNYGYTF	TGTGCCAGCAGTGATCGGGGGAACTATGGCTACACCTTC
NA	NA	TRBV7-3	TRBJ2-2	CASSHPTGPTGELFF	TGTGCCAGCAGCCATCCGACAGGTCCCACCGGGGAGCTGTTTTTT
once	TRBD1	TRBV18	TRBJ1-1	CASSPQEGAGGTEAFF	TGTGCCAGCTCACCACAGGAGGGGGCCGGCGGCACTGAAGCTTTCTTT
NA	NA	TRBV9	TRBJ1-2	CASSVVDSRLPNYGYTF	TGTGCCAGCAGCGTAGTCGACAGCCGTCTTCCTAACTATGGCTACACCTTC
NA	TRBD2	TRBV14	TRBJ2-1	CASSQGGGTAAYNEQFF	TGTGCCAGCAGCCAAGGCGGGGGAACGGCCGCCTACAATGAGCAGTTCTTC
NA	TRBD2	TRBV7-9	TRBJ2-7	CSSTTGPSGSYEQYF	TGTTCCAGCACCACTGGGCCTAGCGGATCCTACGAGCAGTACTTC
NA	TRBD2	TRBV11-2	TRBJ2-7	CAGRGLGGEQYF	TGTGCCGGACGGGGACTAGGCGGCGAGCAGTACTTC
NA	NA	TRBV4-1	TRBJ1-1	CASSHPTGRGVNTEAFF	TGCGCCAGCAGCCACCCTACCGGGCGGGGGGTTAACACTGAAGCTTTCTTT
NA	TRBD1	TRBV27	TRBJ2-7	CASSLSYRGSYEQYF	TGTGCCAGCAGTTTATCATACAGGGGCTCCTACGAGCAGTACTTC
few	NA	TRBV30	TRBJ1-3	CAWSVSSGNTIYF	TGTGCCTGGAGTGTGAGCTCTGGAAACACCATATATTTT
few	NA	TRBV28	TRBJ2-6	CASSPLSGNSGANVLTF	TGTGCCAGCAGTCCCTTGTCGGGAAACTCTGGGGCCAACGTCCTGACTTTC
NA	NA	TRBV9	TRBJ2-1	CASSVGSDPTSYNEQFF	TGTGCCAGCAGCGTAGGGAGCGACCCAACAAGCTACAATGAGCAGTTCTTC
NA	NA	TRBV2	TRBJ1-3	CASIENSGNTIYF	TGTGCCAGCATCGAGAACTCTGGAAACACCATATATTTT
NA	NA	TRBV11-2	TRBJ1-1	CASTYPAGSTHSF	TGTGCCAGCACCTATCCGGCAGGTTCGACCCACTCCTTT
NA	TRBD1	TRBV19	TRBJ2-1	CASRGRQGGYNEQFF	TGTGCCAGTAGAGGACGACAGGGGGGTTACAATGAGCAGTTCTTC
NA	NA	TRBV6-1	TRBJ2-7	CASSESPLRMVGEQYF	TGTGCCAGCAGTGAGTCCCCTCTGCGGATGGTAGGCGAGCAGTACTTC
NA	TRBD2	TRBV9	TRBJ2-7	CASSPTSGPYEQYF	TGTGCCAGCAGCCCAACTAGCGGTCCCTACGAGCAGTACTTC
few	NA	TRBV5-4	TRBJ2-3	CASSLVGTSTDTQYF	TGTGCCAGCAGCTTGGTGGGGACTAGCACAGATACGCAGTATTTT
NA	NA	TRBV29-1	TRBJ1-5	CSVEDRVGQPQHF	TGCAGCGTTGAAGACAGGGTAGGTCAGCCCCAGCATTTT
few	NA	TRBV2	TRBJ2-7	CASSIFTSEQYF	TGTGCCAGCAGTATTTTTACGAGCGAGCAGTACTTC
NA	TRBD2	TRBV2	TRBJ2-6	CASSRLAGGSGANVLTF	TGTGCCAGCAGTCGACTAGCGGGAGGGTCTGGGGCCAACGTCCTGACTTTC
NA	TRBD2	TRBV5-4	TRBJ2-3	CASSLAGGPPDTQYF	TGTGCCAGCAGCTTAGCGGGAGGGCCCCCAGATACGCAGTATTTT
NA	TRBD2	TRBV5-1	TRBJ2-1	CASTSAGGTYNEQFF	TGCGCCAGCACCTCCGCGGGAGGCACCTACAATGAGCAGTTCTTC
NA	TRBD2	TRBV6-5	TRBJ2-7	CASSGSGPVGEQYF	TGTGCCAGTAGTGGTAGCGGGCCGGTGGGCGAGCAGTACTTC
NA	TRBD2	TRBV28	TRBJ2-3	CASSLSLGGTDTQYF	TGTGCCAGCAGTTTATCGCTGGGGGGGACAGATACGCAGTATTTT
NA	NA	TRBV29-1	TRBJ1-1	CSVPRGLAETEAFF	TGCAGCGTTCCCCGAGGGCTGGCGGAGACTGAAGCTTTCTTT
NA	NA	TRBV6-5	TRBJ2-7	CASSISGSSYEQYF	TGTGCCAGCAGTATTAGCGGCAGCTCCTACGAGCAGTACTTC
NA	TRBD1	TRBV11-3	TRBJ2-5	CASSSSFDRGRETQYF	TGTGCCAGCAGCTCCTCGTTTGACAGGGGCCGAGAGACCCAGTACTTC
NA	NA	TRBV20-1	TRBJ2-1	CSARSSNEQFF	TGCAGTGCTAGGTCTAGCAATGAGCAGTTCTTC
once	NA	TRBV6-5	TRBJ2-2	CASQGYRDTGELFF	TGTGCCAGCCAGGGTTATAGGGACACCGGGGAGCTGTTTTTT
NA	NA	TRBV30	TRBJ2-1	CAWSRGGWNEQFF	TGTGCCTGGAGTCGAGGGGGATGGAATGAGCAGTTCTTC
NA	TRBD1	TRBV28	TRBJ1-1	CASSFPQGAEAEAFF	TGTGCCAGCAGTTTCCCTCAGGGGGCAGAGGCTGAAGCTTTCTTT
NA	TRBD1	TRBV6-5	TRBJ2-7	CASSFSPTGSYEQYF	TGTGCCAGCAGTTTTTCTCCGACAGGGAGCTACGAGCAGTACTTC
NA	TRBD1	TRBV7-6	TRBJ2-1	CASSLAPGQGAYNEQFF	TGTGCCAGCAGCTTAGCCCCGGGACAGGGGGCCTACAATGAGCAGTTCTTC
few	TRBD1	TRBV6-5	TRBJ1-5	CASSLPGTDNQPQHF	TGTGCCAGCAGTTTACCCGGGACAGACAATCAGCCCCAGCATTTT
NA	NA	TRBV21-1	TRBJ2-3	CASSKHPGTGFLTDTQYF	TGTGCCAGCAGCAAACATCCTGGGACAGGCTTCCTCACAGATACGCAGTATTTT
NA	TRBD2	TRBV5-1	TRBJ2-1	CASSLGLAGGHDEQFF	TGCGCCAGCAGCTTGGGACTAGCGGGAGGGCACGATGAGCAGTTCTTC